These T cell receptor beta chains were read from a single sample in a study of shared clonotypes between healthy human individuals. This table comes from immunoSEQ multiplex PCR, and its TCRdb copy is limited to in-frame clones, with some not included. This repertoire shows around 2.1 million clones, about 93% found once; its top ten account for 1.5% to 2%. The sequencing input was naive CD8+ T cells from PBMCs. These receptors were collected from a young man in good health. Some clones in this sample may be carry-over from other donors' samples. The CDR3 runs from the conserved cysteine through the conserved F or W. The D gene is left open where the match is weak. Size tells how often a clone was seen (once, few, many) or the class of an expanded clone, and some rows leave it out.

>TRBV11-2|.|.|TRBJ1-2
CASSSGQEDGYTF
TGTGCCAGCAGCTCCGGGCAGGAAGACGGCTACACCTTC
>TRBV11-2|TRBD2|.|TRBJ2-7
CASSPQRGRAPNGHEQYF
TGTGCCAGCAGCCCCCAGCGCGGGAGGGCCCCTAACGGGCACGAGCAGTACTTC
>TRBV10-3|.|.|TRBJ2-7
CAISETGSLYEQYF
TGTGCCATCAGCGAGACAGGATCCCTCTACGAGCAGTACTTC
>TRBV28|TRBD1|once|TRBJ1-2
CASSRNPGGPYGYTF
TGTGCCAGCAGCAGAAACCCAGGGGGCCCCTATGGCTACACCTTC
>TRBV30|.|.|TRBJ2-7
CAWSGEIEQYF
TGTGCCTGGAGTGGAGAGATCGAGCAGTACTTC
>TRBV7-2|TRBD1|once|TRBJ2-7
CASSLVGQGHGEQYF
TGTGCCAGCAGCTTAGTCGGACAGGGGCATGGCGAGCAGTACTTC
>TRBV4-1|TRBD1|.|TRBJ1-3
CASSEVGTGANTIYF
TGCGCCAGCAGCGAAGTAGGGACAGGGGCAAACACCATATATTTT
>TRBV7-9|.|once|TRBJ1-1
CASSHSLGPSAFF
TGTGCCAGCAGTCATTCGTTGGGCCCTTCGGCTTTCTTT
>TRBV7-9|.|.|TRBJ1-1
CASSEDRNTEAFF
TGTGCCAGCAGCGAAGACAGAAACACTGAAGCTTTCTTT
>TRBV9|.|.|TRBJ2-7
CASSVEARTAAYEQYF
TGTGCCAGCAGCGTAGAAGCGAGGACAGCTGCCTACGAGCAGTACTTC
>TRBV19|.|.|TRBJ1-4
CATRQEVFTTNEKLFF
TGTGCCACAAGACAGGAAGTCTTCACAACTAATGAAAAACTGTTTTTT
>TRBV5-6|TRBD2|.|TRBJ2-2
CASSLGLAGYTGELFF
TGTGCCAGCAGCTTGGGTCTAGCGGGTTACACCGGGGAGCTGTTTTTT
>TRBV5-6|.|.|TRBJ2-1
CASSLDRGLAAYNEQFF
TGTGCCAGCAGCTTGGATCGGGGGCTAGCGGCCTACAATGAGCAGTTCTTC
>TRBV6-6|TRBD1|.|TRBJ2-1
CASRPTGEGTNNEQFF
TGTGCCAGCAGACCTACAGGGGAAGGGACAAACAATGAGCAGTTCTTC
>TRBV30|.|.|TRBJ1-5
CAWNPGVSDQPQHF
TGTGCCTGGAATCCGGGAGTCTCCGATCAGCCCCAGCATTTT
>TRBV9|.|few|TRBJ1-3
CASSVAGSSGNTIYF
TGTGCCAGCAGCGTAGCTGGGAGCTCTGGAAACACCATATATTTT
>TRBV21-1|.|.|TRBJ2-1
CASSPPRGSSGRVENEQFF
TGTGCCAGCAGTCCCCCCCGAGGGTCTAGCGGGAGGGTAGAGAATGAGCAGTTCTTC
>TRBV13|.|.|TRBJ2-1
CASSGRGYNEQFF
TGTGCCAGCAGCGGTCGAGGCTACAATGAGCAGTTCTTC
>TRBV20-1|.|.|TRBJ1-2
CSASGGNGYTF
TGCAGTGCTAGTGGGGGCAATGGCTACACCTTC
>TRBV9|TRBD2|.|TRBJ2-7
CASSATGTSGYEQYF
TGTGCCAGCAGTGCAACCGGGACTAGCGGCTACGAGCAGTACTTC
>TRBV2|TRBD2|.|TRBJ2-3
CASKIPLAGSMDTQYF
TGTGCCAGCAAAATTCCCTTAGCGGGATCCATGGATACGCAGTATTTT
>TRBV5-6|TRBD1|once|TRBJ1-1
CASSGIGQGTEAFF
TGTGCCAGCAGCGGGATCGGACAGGGCACTGAAGCTTTCTTT
>TRBV4-1|.|.|TRBJ2-5
CASSQVVRETQYF
TGCGCCAGCAGCCAAGTCGTTCGGGAGACCCAGTACTTC
>TRBV11-2|.|.|TRBJ1-1
CASSLDGGGTEAFF
TGTGCCAGCAGCTTAGACGGGGGAGGGACTGAAGCTTTCTTT
>TRBV28|TRBD1|.|TRBJ1-2
CASSSTRDRPNYGYTF
TGTGCCAGCAGCTCGACCCGGGACAGACCTAACTATGGCTACACCTTC
>TRBV7-9|.|.|TRBJ1-4
CASDRGANEKLFF
TGTGCCAGCGATCGGGGGGCTAATGAAAAACTGTTTTTT
>TRBV28|.|.|TRBJ2-1
CASSLTRDEQFF
TGTGCCAGCAGTTTAACCAGGGATGAGCAGTTCTTC
>TRBV7-8|.|.|TRBJ1-2
CASSLDGWGNSDYTF
TGTGCCAGCAGCTTAGATGGTTGGGGGAACAGTGACTACACCTTC
>TRBV7-6|.|.|TRBJ2-7
CASSPGLSESGEQYF
TGTGCCAGCAGCCCCGGACTTTCCGAATCGGGCGAGCAGTACTTC
>TRBV7-9|TRBD1|.|TRBJ2-7
CASSLDRAGEQYF
TGTGCCAGCAGCCTCGACAGGGCTGGCGAGCAGTACTTC
>TRBV27|.|.|TRBJ2-1
CASSLWPGIEQFF
TGTGCCAGCAGTTTATGGCCCGGGATCGAGCAGTTCTTC
>TRBV28|TRBD2|.|TRBJ2-5
CASSLQGGAQYF
TGTGCCAGCAGTCTCCAGGGAGGGGCCCAGTACTTC
>TRBV19|.|.|TRBJ2-7
CASRKTGKAYEQYF
TGTGCCAGTAGAAAAACAGGGAAAGCCTACGAGCAGTACTTC
>TRBV7-8|TRBD1|.|TRBJ1-1
CASSLWTRQGAWGTEAFF
TGTGCCAGCAGCTTATGGACGCGACAGGGGGCTTGGGGCACTGAAGCTTTCTTT
>TRBV4-2|.|.|TRBJ2-7
CASSQDGIGNSYEQYF
TGTGCCAGCAGCCAAGACGGGATCGGGAACTCCTACGAGCAGTACTTC
>TRBV29-1|.|.|TRBJ1-3
CSVGLSGDRGNTIYF
TGCAGCGTTGGGCTTTCAGGGGATCGCGGAAACACCATATATTTT
>TRBV10-3|.|once|TRBJ2-7
CAISEMVDKAGSSYEQYF
TGTGCCATCAGTGAGATGGTGGATAAGGCGGGGAGCTCCTACGAGCAGTACTTC
>TRBV5-1|TRBD1|.|TRBJ1-3
CASSPDRRNSGNTIYF
TGCGCCAGCAGCCCGGACAGGAGAAACTCTGGAAACACCATATATTTT
>TRBV27|.|.|TRBJ1-1
CASSLWDGQGAFF
TGTGCCAGCAGTTTATGGGACGGGCAAGGTGCTTTCTTT
>TRBV28|.|.|TRBJ1-2
CASSLDPDKGGYTF
TGTGCCAGCAGTTTAGACCCAGATAAGGGGGGCTACACCTTC
>TRBV19|.|.|TRBJ1-1
CASQYNRGYGTEAFF
TGTGCCAGCCAGTATAATCGGGGGTATGGGACTGAAGCTTTCTTT
>TRBV5-6|.|.|TRBJ2-5
CASSNGPPQETQYF
TGTGCCAGCAGCAATGGACCCCCCCAAGAGACCCAGTACTTC
>TRBV27|.|once|TRBJ2-7
CASSPPPGTTFYEQYF
TGTGCCAGCAGTCCGCCACCCGGGACAACTTTCTACGAGCAGTACTTC
>TRBV28|.|.|TRBJ1-3
CASTQEPTPGNTIYF
TGTGCCAGCACCCAGGAACCAACCCCTGGAAACACCATATATTTT
>TRBV11-1|.|.|TRBJ2-1
CASSAGRELFHEQFF
TGTGCCAGCAGTGCAGGGCGCGAACTTTTCCATGAGCAGTTCTTC
>TRBV11-2|.|.|TRBJ1-1
CASSYRKPGAGTEAFF
TGTGCCAGCAGCTATAGAAAACCGGGAGCTGGCACTGAAGCTTTCTTT
>TRBV28|.|.|TRBJ2-1
CASSLAALLYNEQFF
TGTGCCAGCAGTCTCGCGGCTCTCCTATACAATGAGCAGTTCTTC
>TRBV25-1|.|once|TRBJ2-7
CASSTRDSYEQYF
TGTGCCAGCAGCACCAGGGACTCCTACGAGCAGTACTTC
>TRBV7-3|TRBD2|.|TRBJ2-1
CASSLMTGGDEQFF
TGTGCCAGCAGCTTAATGACGGGAGGGGATGAGCAGTTCTTC
>TRBV27|.|.|TRBJ2-7
CASSLSYPTVYEQYF
TGTGCCAGCAGTTTATCCTATCCGACAGTCTACGAGCAGTACTTC
>TRBV11-2|.|.|TRBJ2-1
CASSLVRGSWFF
TGTGCCAGCAGCTTAGTTAGGGGTTCTTGGTTCTTC
>TRBV6-5|.|.|TRBJ1-2
CASTSLESPYGYTF
TGTGCCAGCACCTCGCTCGAGTCGCCCTATGGCTACACCTTC
>TRBV4-2|TRBD2|.|TRBJ2-1
CASSQDLQREGYNEQFF
TGTGCCAGCAGCCAAGATCTTCAACGGGAGGGCTACAATGAGCAGTTCTTC
>TRBV6-6|.|.|TRBJ1-5
CASSGAYANQPQHF
TGTGCCAGCAGTGGTGCGTACGCCAATCAGCCCCAGCATTTT
>TRBV7-2|.|.|TRBJ2-7
CASSLAREQYF
TGTGCCAGCAGCTTAGCGCGTGAGCAGTACTTC